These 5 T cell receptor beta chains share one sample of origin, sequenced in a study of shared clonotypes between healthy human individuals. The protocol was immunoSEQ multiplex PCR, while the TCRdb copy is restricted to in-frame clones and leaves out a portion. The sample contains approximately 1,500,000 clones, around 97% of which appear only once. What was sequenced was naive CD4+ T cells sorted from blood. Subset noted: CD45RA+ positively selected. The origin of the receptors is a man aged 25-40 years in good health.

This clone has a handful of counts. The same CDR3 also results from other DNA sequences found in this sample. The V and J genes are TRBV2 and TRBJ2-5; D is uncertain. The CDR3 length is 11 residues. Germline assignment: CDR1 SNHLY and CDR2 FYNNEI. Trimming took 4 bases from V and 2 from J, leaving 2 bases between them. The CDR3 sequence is CASSVQETQYF. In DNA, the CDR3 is TGTGCCAGCAGTGTTCAAGAGACCCAGTACTTC.

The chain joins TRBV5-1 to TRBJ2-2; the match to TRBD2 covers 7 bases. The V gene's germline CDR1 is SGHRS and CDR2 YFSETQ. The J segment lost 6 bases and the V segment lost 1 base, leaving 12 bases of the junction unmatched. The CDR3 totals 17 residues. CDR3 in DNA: TGCGCCAGCAGCTTGTCTCTATCTGGCGGGAGTCCCGGGGAGCTGTTTTTT. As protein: CASSLSLSGGSPGELFF.

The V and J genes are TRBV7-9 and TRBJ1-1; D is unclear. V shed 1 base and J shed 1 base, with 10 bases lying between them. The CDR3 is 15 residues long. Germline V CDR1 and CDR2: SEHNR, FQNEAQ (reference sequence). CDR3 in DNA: TGTGCCAGCAGCTTAGATCGGGAAGGGAACACTGAAGCTTTCTTT. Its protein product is CASSLDREGNTEAFF.

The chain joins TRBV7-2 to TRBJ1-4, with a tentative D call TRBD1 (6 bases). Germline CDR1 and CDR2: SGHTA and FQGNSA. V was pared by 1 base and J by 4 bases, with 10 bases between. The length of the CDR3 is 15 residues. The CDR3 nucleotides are TGTGCCAGCAGCTTAGGTACAGGGCGTAATGAAAAACTGTTTTTT. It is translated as CASSLGTGRNEKLFF.

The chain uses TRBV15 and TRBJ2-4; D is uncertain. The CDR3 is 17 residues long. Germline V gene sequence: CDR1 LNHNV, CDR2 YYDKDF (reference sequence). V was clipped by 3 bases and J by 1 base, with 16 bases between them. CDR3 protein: CATSSFTAPRAKNIQYF. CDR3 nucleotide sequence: TGTGCCACCAGCAGCTTTACTGCGCCCCGGGCCAAAAACATTCAGTACTTC.